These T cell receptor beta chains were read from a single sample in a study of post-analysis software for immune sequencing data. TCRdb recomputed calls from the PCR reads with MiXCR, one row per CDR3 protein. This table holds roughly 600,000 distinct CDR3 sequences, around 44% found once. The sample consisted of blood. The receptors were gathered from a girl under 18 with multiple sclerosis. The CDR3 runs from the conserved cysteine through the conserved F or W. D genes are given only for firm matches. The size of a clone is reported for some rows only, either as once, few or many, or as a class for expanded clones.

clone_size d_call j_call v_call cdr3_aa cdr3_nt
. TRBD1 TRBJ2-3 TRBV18 CASSPGQVLTDTQYF TGTGCCAGCTCACCGGGACAGGTTCTCACAGATACGCAGTATTTT
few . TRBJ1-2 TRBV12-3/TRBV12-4 CASSDWGFYGGYTF TGTGCCAGCAGTGACTGGGGCTTTTATGGTGGCTACACCTTC
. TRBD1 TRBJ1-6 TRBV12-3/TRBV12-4 CASSLTGTGGSPLHF TGTGCCAGCAGTTTGACCGGGACAGGGGGATCACCCCTCCACTTT
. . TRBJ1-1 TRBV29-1 CSVFPWNTEAFF TGCAGCGTTTTCCCCTGGAACACTGAAGCTTTCTTT
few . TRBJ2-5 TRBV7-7 CASSLRGGGETQYF TGTGCCAGCAGCTTAAGAGGGGGGGGAGAGACCCAGTACTTC
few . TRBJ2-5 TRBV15 CATSRRTAPETQYF TGTGCCACCAGCAGACGGACCGCCCCGGAGACCCAGTACTTC
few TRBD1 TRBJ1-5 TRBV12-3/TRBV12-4 CASSKGQGNQPQHF TGTGCCAGCAGCAAGGGACAGGGCAATCAGCCCCAGCATTTT
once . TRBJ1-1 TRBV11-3 CASSPPDSTEAFF TGTGCCAGCAGCCCCCCGGACAGTACTGAAGCTTTCTTT
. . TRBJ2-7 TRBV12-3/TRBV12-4 CASRSRASSYEQYF TGTGCCAGCAGATCAAGGGCGAGCTCCTACGAGCAGTACTTC
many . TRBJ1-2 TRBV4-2 CASSQDESYYGYTF TGTGCCAGCAGCCAAGATGAGTCGTACTATGGCTACACCTTC
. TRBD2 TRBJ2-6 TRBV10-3 CAISGIGGGGLGANVLTF TGTGCCATCAGTGGAATTGGTGGCGGGGGGCTCGGGGCCAACGTCCTGACTTTC
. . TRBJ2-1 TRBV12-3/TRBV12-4 CASSFGLAHSNEQFF TGTGCCAGCAGTTTCGGTCTAGCGCATAGTAATGAGCAGTTCTTC
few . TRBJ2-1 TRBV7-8 CASRGDFRVNEQFF TGTGCCAGCAGAGGGGATTTCCGTGTAAATGAGCAGTTCTTC
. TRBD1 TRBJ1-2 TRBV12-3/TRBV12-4 CASSLQQGANYGYTF TGTGCCAGCAGTTTACAACAGGGGGCCAACTATGGCTACACCTTC
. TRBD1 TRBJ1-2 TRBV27 CASRPPGTGGAIRSGYTF TGTGCCAGCAGGCCCCCAGGGACAGGGGGCGCGATACGCAGCGGCTACACCTTC
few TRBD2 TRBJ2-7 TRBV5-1 CASSPIAGENYEQYF TGCGCCAGCAGCCCTATAGCGGGAGAGAACTACGAGCAGTACTTC
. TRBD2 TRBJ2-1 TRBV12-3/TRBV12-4 CASSLTSGSPYPEQFF TGTGCCAGCAGTTTAACCAGCGGGAGTCCCTATCCCGAGCAGTTCTTC
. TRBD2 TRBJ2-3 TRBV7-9 CASSSRVASGGTDTQYF TGTGCCAGCAGCTCTCGGGTGGCTAGCGGGGGCACAGATACGCAGTATTTT
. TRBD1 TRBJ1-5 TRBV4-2 CASSQDLDRGNQPQHF TGTGCCAGCAGCCAAGACCTCGACAGGGGCAATCAGCCCCAGCATTTT
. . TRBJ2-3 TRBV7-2 CASSSSQGFTDTQYF TGTGCCAGCAGCTCTAGTCAAGGCTTCACAGATACGCAGTATTTT
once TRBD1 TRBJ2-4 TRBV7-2 CASSLSFGQVGNIQYF TGTGCCAGCAGCTTAAGTTTTGGACAGGTTGGGAACATTCAGTACTTC
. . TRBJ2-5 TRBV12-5 CASGLEKTQYF TGTGCTAGTGGTTTGGAGAAGACCCAGTACTTC
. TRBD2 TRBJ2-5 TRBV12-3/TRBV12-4 CASSSRLAELAWETQYF TGTGCCAGCAGTTCGCGACTAGCGGAGTTGGCCTGGGAGACCCAGTACTTC
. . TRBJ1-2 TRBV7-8 CASSSGWGSSSYGYTF TGTGCCAGCAGCTCAGGTTGGGGGAGTTCTAGCTATGGCTACACCTTC
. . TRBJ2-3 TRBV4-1 CASSPARVRDTQYF TGCGCCAGCAGCCCCGCCCGGGTGCGGGATACGCAGTATTTT
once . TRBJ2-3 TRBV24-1 CATSDTQRTTDTQYF TGTGCCACCAGTGATACCCAGCGGACCACAGATACGCAGTATTTT
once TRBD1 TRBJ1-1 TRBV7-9 CASSLAALGGGPDTEAFF TGTGCCAGCAGCTTAGCTGCCCTGGGAGGGGGCCCGGACACTGAAGCTTTCTTT
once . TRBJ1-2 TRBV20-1 CSARARSLGSDGYTF TGCAGTGCTAGAGCTCGGTCCTTAGGTTCGGATGGCTACACCTTC
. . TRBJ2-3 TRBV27 CASSLSGPLASPAPTQYF TGTGCCAGCAGTTTATCAGGCCCCCTCGCATCCCCAGCACCTACGCAGTATTTT
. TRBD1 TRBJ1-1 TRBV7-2 CASSFNRDRAFF TGTGCCAGCAGCTTTAACCGGGACAGAGCTTTCTTT
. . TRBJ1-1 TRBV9 CASSADPRGLTEAFF TGTGCCAGCAGCGCAGACCCGAGGGGATTAACTGAAGCTTTCTTT
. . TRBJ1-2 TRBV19 CASSGGRARYGYTF TGTGCCAGTAGTGGAGGACGGGCTCGGTATGGCTACACCTTC
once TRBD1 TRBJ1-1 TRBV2 CASSDPRGMNTEAFF TGTGCCAGCAGTGACCCCAGGGGGATGAACACTGAAGCTTTCTTT
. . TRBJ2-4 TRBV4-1 CASSQEYGEGGNIQYF TGCGCCAGCAGCCAAGAGTATGGGGAGGGGGGGAACATTCAGTACTTC
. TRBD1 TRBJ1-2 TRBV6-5 CASRTTGKGYTF TGTGCCAGCAGGACGACAGGGAAAGGCTACACCTTC
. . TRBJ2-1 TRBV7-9 CASSLGYGQFF TGTGCCAGCAGCTTAGGCTATGGGCAGTTCTTC
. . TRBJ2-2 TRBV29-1 CSVGSIHTGELFF TGCAGCGTTGGCAGTATCCACACCGGGGAGCTGTTTTTT
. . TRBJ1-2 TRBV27 CASSLGGAYYGYTF TGTGCCAGCAGTTTAGGAGGGGCATACTATGGCTACACCTTC
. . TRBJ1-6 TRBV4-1 CASSLVGGTYNSPLHF TGCGCCAGCAGCCTAGTTGGGGGCACCTATAATTCACCCCTCCACTTT
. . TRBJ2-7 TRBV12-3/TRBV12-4 CASGLIGGGEQYF TGTGCCAGCGGCCTCATCGGTGGTGGCGAGCAGTACTTC
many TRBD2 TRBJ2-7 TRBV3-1 CASRSTSGGDEQYF TGTGCCAGCAGGTCGACTAGCGGGGGGGACGAGCAGTACTTC
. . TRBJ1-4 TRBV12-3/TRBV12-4 CASSYSATNEKRFF TGTGCCAGCAGTTACAGTGCAACTAATGAAAAACGATTTTTT
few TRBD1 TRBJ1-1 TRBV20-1 CSASGLDRGGPEAFF TGCAGTGCTAGTGGCTTAGACAGGGGAGGACCTGAAGCTTTCTTT
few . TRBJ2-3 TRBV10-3 CAISEPDGGRPDTQYF TGTGCCATCAGTGAGCCCGACGGGGGCCGACCGGATACGCAGTATTTT
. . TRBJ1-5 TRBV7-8 CASSPGAGRNQPQHF TGTGCCAGCAGCCCGGGGGCAGGGCGCAATCAGCCCCAGCATTTT
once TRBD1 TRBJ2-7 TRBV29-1 CSVQSGQGAYEQYF TGCAGCGTTCAATCCGGACAGGGGGCCTACGAGCAGTACTTC
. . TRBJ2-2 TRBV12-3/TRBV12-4 CASSFVGTGELFF TGTGCCAGCAGTTTCGTTGGGACCGGGGAGCTGTTTTTT
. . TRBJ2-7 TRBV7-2 CASSEKQGTPYEQYF TGTGCCAGCAGCGAGAAGCAGGGGACCCCCTACGAGCAGTACTTC
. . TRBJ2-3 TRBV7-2 CASSLVAGLPPADMQYF TGTGCCAGCAGCCTCGTGGCGGGACTCCCCCCGGCAGATATGCAGTATTTT
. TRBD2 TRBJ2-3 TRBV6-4 CASSDGGRGADTQYF TGTGCCAGCAGTGACGGCGGGAGAGGGGCAGATACGCAGTATTTT
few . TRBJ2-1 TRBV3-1 CASRGTGRSDEQFF TGTGCCAGCAGGGGGACGGGGAGGAGCGATGAGCAGTTCTTC
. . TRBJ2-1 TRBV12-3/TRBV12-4 CASSQVAGLIYNEQFF TGTGCCAGCAGCCAAGTAGCCGGACTAATCTACAATGAGCAGTTCTTC
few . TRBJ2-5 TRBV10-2 CASRARRGREETQYF TGCGCCAGCAGGGCACGGCGGGGAAGAGAAGAGACCCAGTACTTC
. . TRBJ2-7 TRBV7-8 CASSPYNRPISSYEQYF TGTGCCAGCAGCCCGTACAATCGACCGATTAGCTCCTACGAGCAGTACTTC
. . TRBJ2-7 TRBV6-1 CASGQSLPREQYF TGTGCCAGTGGACAGTCCCTTCCTCGGGAGCAGTACTTC
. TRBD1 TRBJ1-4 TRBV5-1 CASSHRQGRDEKLFF TGCGCCAGCAGCCACAGACAGGGAAGGGATGAAAAACTGTTTTTT
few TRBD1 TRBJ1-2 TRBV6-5 CASSSVQGAEYGYTF TGTGCCAGCAGTTCAGTTCAGGGGGCAGAATATGGCTACACCTTC